Detailed here is one T cell receptor (beta chain). Its antigen is unknown. This sample's treatment: roughly 11-day PBMC culture with coronavirus spike peptide pools or control peptides (ViraFEST assay). T cells were expanded with peptide pools, and expanded clonotypes were identified by TCR sequencing. This sample is part of a study of vaccination and CD4 T cells after COVID-19. CDR1 and CDR2 from the germline V gene are DFQATT and SNEGSKA (reference sequence). V was shortened by 5 bases and J by 7 bases, with 21 bases between the two germline ends. This CDR3 contains 14 residues. The assay that was used to sequence DNA from cultured CD4+ T cells was the Oncomine TCR Beta short-read assay. MiXCR was run by TCRdb on the PCR reads, yielding one entry per CDR3 protein. The sample lists roughly 9,800 distinct CDR3 sequences; roughly 42% were seen once.

The sequencing input was CD4+ T cells from blood, cultured in vitro. The sequence derives from a human donor who had recovered from COVID-19. The J gene is TRBJ2-7, the V gene TRBV20-1; TRBD1 might be the D (6 bases). The CDR3 DNA reads TGCAGTGCTCGGGGCTTGGACAGAGTTAGGGAGCAGTACTTC. It translates to CSARGLDRVREQYF.